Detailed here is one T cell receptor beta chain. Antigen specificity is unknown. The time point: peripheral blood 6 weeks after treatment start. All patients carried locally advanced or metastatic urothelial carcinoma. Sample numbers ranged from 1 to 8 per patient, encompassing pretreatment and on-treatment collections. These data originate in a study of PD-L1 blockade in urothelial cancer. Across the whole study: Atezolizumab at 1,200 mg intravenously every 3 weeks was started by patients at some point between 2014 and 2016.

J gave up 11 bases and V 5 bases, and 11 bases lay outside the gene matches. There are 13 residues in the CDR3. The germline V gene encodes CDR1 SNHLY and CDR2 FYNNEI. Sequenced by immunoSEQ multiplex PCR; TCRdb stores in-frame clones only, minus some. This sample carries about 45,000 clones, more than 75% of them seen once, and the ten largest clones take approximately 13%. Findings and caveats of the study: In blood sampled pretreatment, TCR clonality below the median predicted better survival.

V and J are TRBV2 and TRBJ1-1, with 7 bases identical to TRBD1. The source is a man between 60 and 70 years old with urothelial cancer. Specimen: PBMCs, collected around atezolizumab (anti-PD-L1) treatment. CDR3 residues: CASSTGQVGRAFF. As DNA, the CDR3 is TGTGCCAGCAGTACCGGACAGGTGGGGAGGGCTTTCTTT.